The clone carrying this TCR beta chain was seen only a few times. What it binds is not known. J gave up 2 bases and V 5 bases, and 11 bases lay outside the gene matches. The CDR3 consists of 16 residues. CDR1 LNHNV and CDR2 YYDKDF come from the germline V gene (reference sequence). This sample stems from a study of beta chain features in type 1 diabetes. What was sequenced were expressed TCRB transcripts, since all of the isolated RNA had been reverse transcribed. Generated by immunoSEQ multiplex PCR, the TCRdb table keeps only in-frame clones and is missing some. The repertoire holds hundreds of thousands of clones, around 12% seen once, with approximately 0.015% in the top ten. General study points: Sequencing used cDNA, and cells with high TCR expression could therefore be over-represented. Type 1 diabetes patients had TCRB CDR3s that were shorter (moderately but significantly so) in all four CD4+ subsets. More deletions and fewer insertions at VDJ junctions were seen in type 1 diabetes patients. HLA effects on TCRB rearrangement stayed unresolved here.

The V and J genes are TRBV15 and TRBJ2-7; 8 positions match TRBD1. This clonotype originated in a man between 18 and 29 years old in good health. The sample was naive CD4+ T cells from blood. The CDR3, as DNA: TGTGCCACCAGCGGTCGAACAGGGGGTCGGCCCTACGAGCAGTACTTC. The encoded protein is CATSGRTGGRPYEQYF.